This T cell receptor (beta chain) was observed in a study of blood T cell repertoires in COVID-19. Across the whole study: T cells, B-cell-depleted T cells, or PBMCs supplied cDNA or gDNA.

The CDR3 has 13 residues. The junction had 5 bases not matched to a gene; V was cut back by 6 bases and J by 7 bases. The germline V gene has CDR1 GTSNPN and CDR2 SVGIG (reference sequence). Allocation to cohorts depended on clinical history reported by the participants. As handled by the study authors: It was from reference gene primer amplification that nucleated cell counts were estimated. Sequencing was performed with immunoSEQ multiplex PCR; in TCRdb, only in-frame clones are kept and a portion is missing. The V and J calls and clone size were taken over from that table, and D and trimming were inferred from the DNA. This sample yields hundreds of thousands of clones, of which about 88% are seen a single time; around 1.5% belongs to the top ten.

V gene TRBV30 combines with J gene TRBJ1-4; the match to TRBD1 covers 10 bases. The clonotype originates from a woman under 30 who had been exposed to COVID-19. Material: PBMCs or T cells enriched from blood (not recorded which). The CDR3 spells CACLGQGGEKLFF. In DNA form, the CDR3 reads TGTGCCTGCCTCGGACAGGGGGGTGAAAAACTGTTTTTT.